Sequencing of this T cell receptor beta chain was carried out in a study of T cell responses to AZD1222 COVID-19 vaccine. The repertoire was sequenced with immunoSEQ multiplex PCR; TCRdb's copy has only in-frame clones and lacks some. The table records about 130,000 clones, around nine tenths of them present only once. V was pared by 4 bases and J by 2 bases, with 12 bases of the junction left unmatched. Germline V gene lookup returns CDR1 SGHVS and CDR2 FQNEAQ. The CDR3 is made up of 18 amino acids. This specimen was peripheral blood, taken on day 0 of AZD1222 vaccination. The sequence was obtained from an adult in good health. This chain joins TRBV7-8 and TRBJ2-2; 8 bases are shared with TRBD2. CDR3 region: CASSSGLSGGENTGELFF. Written as DNA, the CDR3 is TGTGCCAGCAGCTCGGGACTGAGCGGGGGAGAAAACACCGGGGAGCTGTTTTTT.